This TCR beta chain was recovered during a study of OX40 agonist ivuxolimab in advanced cancers. Any history of autoimmune disease or systemic immunosuppression disqualified patients. Peripheral blood came from all dose cohorts at three timepoints. Repertoires were generated with immunoSEQ multiplex PCR, while TCRdb's copy carries only in-frame clones and drops some. This sample has under 25,000 clones; approximately 80% occur once, and the top ten carry 20% to 30%. This clone was detected only a few times. This TCR was sampled from an adult with an advanced solid tumor such as melanoma, head and neck, liver or kidney cancer. Specimen: CD4+ or CD8+ T cells sorted from blood, collected in a trial of the OX40 agonist ivuxolimab.

CDR3 sequence (DNA): TGTGCCAGCAGCCTACTAGCGAACGGGGAGCTGTTTTTT. Amino acids: CASSLLANGELFF. The chain recombines TRBV13 with TRBJ2-2; 7 bases fit TRBD2. Per germline, CDR1 PRHDT and CDR2 FYEKMQ (reference sequence). V lost 5 bases, J lost 7 bases, and 4 bases stayed unmatched. The length of the CDR3 is 13 residues.